This T cell receptor (beta chain) was profiled in a study of blood T cell repertoires in COVID-19. Living in 24 US areas, the participants were between about 18 and 100 years of age. Sequencing used immunoSEQ multiplex PCR; TCRdb keeps in-frame clones, though not all of them. The sample includes 240,000 or so clones, roughly 88% of them seen just once. The CDR3 loop spans 14 amino acids. The germline V gene encodes CDR1 MNHEY and CDR2 SMNVEV (reference sequence). V lost 6 bases, J lost 1 base, and 12 bases lay in between. V is TRBV27 and J is TRBJ1-1, with a tentative D call TRBD1 (5 bases). The TCR originated in a woman between 50 and 59 years old who had recovered from COVID-19. Sequencing was performed on PBMCs or T cells enriched from blood (not recorded which). The CDR3 here is CASRRGGKNTEAFF. The CDR3 DNA reads as TGTGCCAGCAGACGGGGGGGAAAGAACACTGAAGCTTTCTTT.